Listed here are 17 T cell receptor beta chains from one sample, sequenced in a study of blood T cells in healthy people across ages. Combining a sample-barcoded 5' primer with a J-beta primer mix, a second PCR ran for roughly 7 to 12 cycles. In TCRdb, the 5' RACE reads were re-called with MiXCR into one record per CDR3 protein. The data show 1.5 million to 2 million distinct CDR3 sequences, roughly 49% seen once. The source material was blood. The receptor set was obtained from a woman aged 40 to 50 in good health.

This clonotype has just one count. This chain connects TRBV28 to TRBJ2-2; no definite D call. The CDR3 extends over 13 amino acids. Germline CDR1 reads MDHEN; CDR2 reads SYDVKM. Trimming stripped 8 bases from V and 4 bases from J, with 11 bases between. The CDR3 nucleotides read TGTGCCAGCGCAGCCTGGGGCACCGGGGAGCTGTTTTTT. It is translated as CASAAWGTGELFF.

The chain has TRBV3-1 and TRBJ2-7; 8 bases line up with TRBD1. CDR3 length: 15 residues. Trimming removed 4 bases from V and 3 bases from J; junction bases left unmatched: 8. CDR1 LGHDT and CDR2 YNNKEL come from the germline V gene (reference sequence). This chain's CDR3 is CASSRRQGLGYEQYF. The DNA for the CDR3 is TGTGCCAGCAGCCGTCGACAGGGGCTTGGCTACGAGCAGTACTTC.

This rearrangement joins TRBV7-2 to TRBJ2-7; 7 positions match TRBD1. In germline, CDR1 is SGHTA, CDR2 FQGNSA. CDR3 length: 15 residues. The J segment lost 7 bases and the V segment lost 4 bases, leaving 13 bases of the junction unmatched. This CDR3 is CASSSKRQGPNEQYF. DNA of the CDR3: TGTGCCAGCAGCTCCAAACGACAGGGCCCCAATGAGCAGTACTTC.

The chain couples TRBV5-1 to TRBJ2-3; 15 bases map to TRBD2. Germline trimming cut 3 bases from V and 0 bases from J; bases unmatched to any gene: 8. Per germline, CDR1 SGHRS and CDR2 YFSETQ. The CDR3 consists of 19 residues. The CDR3 protein is CASSSIGLAGGPSTDTQYF. As DNA, the CDR3 is TGCGCCAGCAGCTCGATAGGACTAGCGGGGGGGCCTAGCACAGATACGCAGTATTTT. Based on the CDR3 plus reference TRBV5-1 and TRBJ2-3, the full variable domain is KAGVTQTPRYLIKTRGQQVTLSCSPISGHRSVSWYQQTPGQGLQFLFEYFSETQRNKGNFPGRFSGRQFSNSRSEMNVSTLELGDSALYLCASSSIGLAGGPSTDTQYFGPGTRLTVL.

The genes are TRBV9 and TRBJ2-5, with TRBD2 matching over 9 bases. The CDR3 extends over 15 amino acids. Germline-derived CDR1 and CDR2 are SGDLS and YYNGEE. V lost 4 bases to trimming and J lost 5 bases; unmatched junction nucleotides: 9. The chain's CDR3 is CASSNIGTSWETQYF. In nucleotides, the CDR3 is TGTGCCAGCAGCAATATAGGGACTAGCTGGGAGACCCAGTACTTC.

The rearrangement links TRBV2 to TRBJ2-1; no firm D call. This CDR3 region has 12 residues. Germline assignment: CDR1 SNHLY and CDR2 FYNNEI. V lost 6 bases and J lost 7, with 10 bases in between. The DNA of the CDR3 is TGTGCCAGCAGACAACAGAGGAATGAGCAGTTCTTC. It codes for CASRQQRNEQFF.

The V gene is TRBV5-1, the J gene TRBJ2-3; 9 bases are shared with TRBD1. The CDR3 sequence is 16 residues long. V shed 4 bases, J shed 5 bases, and the junction held 11 bases outside the gene matches. From germline, CDR1 is SGHRS and CDR2 YFSETQ. This CDR3 reads CASSPPRQGVGDTQYF. The CDR3 DNA reads TGCGCCAGCAGCCCACCGAGACAGGGGGTGGGAGATACGCAGTATTTT.

This clonotype was detected ten times or more. The genes are TRBV7-2 and TRBJ2-5; D is perhaps TRBD1 (6 bases). This CDR3 contains 13 residues. From germline, CDR1 is SGHTA and CDR2 FQGNSA. Trimming removed 8 bases at V and 5 bases at J, with 15 bases between. In DNA form, the CDR3 reads TGTGCCAGCGCCCAGGGGATTATGGAGACCCAGTACTTC. It is translated as CASAQGIMETQYF.

This chain connects TRBV6-2 or TRBV6-3 to TRBJ2-5, with D tentatively TRBD2 (5 bases). Trimming shortened V by 0 bases and J by 1 base, and 15 bases separated the two germline ends. Germline V gene sequence: CDR1 MNHEY, CDR2 SVGEGT. The CDR3 has 17 amino acids. CDR3 DNA: TGTGCCAGCAGTTACTCGAGGCGGGCCCTACTCCAAGAGACCCAGTACTTC. Translation: CASSYSRRALLQETQYF.

The chain combines TRBV6-2 or TRBV6-3 with TRBJ1-2, with D unclear. V lost 7 bases to trimming and J lost 4 bases, with 13 bases between them. Per germline, CDR1 MNHEY and CDR2 SVGEGT. This CDR3 spans 13 amino acids. In nucleotides, the CDR3 is TGTGCCAGCACCACGGGTGGGCTCTATGGCTACACCTTC. Amino acids: CASTTGGLYGYTF.

The rearrangement uses TRBV7-8 and TRBJ2-3; 7 bases fit TRBD2. The V gene end was trimmed by 3 bases and the J gene end by 8 bases; junction bases not matched to a gene: 8. Germline V CDR1 and CDR2: SGHVS, FQNEAQ. This CDR3 is built from 14 residues. The chain's CDR3 is CASSFSGGGGTQYF. The CDR3 DNA sequence: TGTGCCAGCAGCTTCTCAGGTGGCGGGGGTACGCAGTATTTT.

J is TRBJ2-7 and V is TRBV7-8; 8 bases are a match to TRBD2. The CDR3 extends over 16 amino acids. The V segment lost 5 bases and the J segment 5 bases; nucleotides outside the gene matches: 14. Germline loops: CDR1 SGHVS, CDR2 FQNEAQ. Here the CDR3 DNA reads TGTGCCAGCAGCCCGGGACTAGAGACTTTTAGGCACGAGCAGTACTTC. Translating it yields CASSPGLETFRHEQYF. Looking up the rest from reference TRBV7-8 and TRBJ2-7 gives the full variable domain: GAGVSQSPRYKVAKRGQDVALRCDPISGHVSLFWYQQALGQGPEFLTYFQNEAQLDKSGLPSDRFFAERPEGSVSTLKIQRTQQEDSAVYLCASSPGLETFRHEQYFGPGTRLTVT.

This chain joins TRBV4-2 and TRBJ1-6; 7 nucleotides align to TRBD1. The V gene end was trimmed by 3 bases and the J gene end by 7 bases; junction bases not matched to a gene: 9. Germline CDR1 reads LGHNA; CDR2 reads YNFKEQ. The CDR3 is made up of 16 amino acids. The CDR3 DNA reads TGTGCCAGCAGCCAGGGCCGACAGGGAGCGAATTCACCCCTCCACTTT. Protein sequence: CASSQGRQGANSPLHF.

This chain links TRBV7-2 with TRBJ2-1, with D possibly matching TRBD1 (6 bases). In germline, CDR1 is SGHTA, CDR2 FQGNSA. The CDR3 is made up of 14 amino acids. V was trimmed by 3 bases and J by 6 bases, leaving 12 bases between them. The CDR3 DNA sequence: TGTGCCAGCAGCTTTCAACAGGGTGGCAATGAGCAGTTCTTC. Protein product: CASSFQQGGNEQFF.

The V call is TRBV20-1, the J call TRBJ2-3; D call uncertain. CDR1 is DFQATT, CDR2 SNEGSKA, per germline (reference sequence). V was clipped by 2 bases and J by 3 bases, with 18 bases between them. This CDR3 spans 16 amino acids. The CDR3 loop is CSARPTQISSTDTQYF. The CDR3 nucleotides are TGCAGTGCTAGACCCACTCAAATTTCCTCGACAGATACGCAGTATTTT.

This clonotype appeared a few times. The V gene is TRBV6-2 or TRBV6-3, the J gene TRBJ2-7, with D maybe TRBD2 (5 bases). CDR3 size: 13 residues. Germline values: CDR1 MNHEY, CDR2 SVGEGT. V shed 4 bases and J shed 6 bases, with 13 bases lying between them. DNA of the CDR3: TGTGCCAGCAGTTGGTCCTCTAGCTCCGAGCAGTACTTC. Amino acids: CASSWSSSSEQYF.

The chain joins TRBV20-1 to TRBJ2-7; 7 positions agree with TRBD2. The length of the CDR3 is 16 residues. Germline V lookup: CDR1 DFQATT, CDR2 SNEGSKA (reference sequence). V gave up 0 bases and J gave up 2 bases; unmatched junction bases: 10. The CDR3 reads CSARDLPAGFTYEQYF. In DNA form, the CDR3 reads TGCAGTGCTAGAGATCTGCCAGCGGGGTTTACCTACGAGCAGTACTTC.